These 13 T cell receptor beta chains were sequenced from one sample in a study of T cell repertoires in cytomegalovirus infection (dated by TCRdb to between 2018 and 2020). Their recognized antigens are unknown. Sequencer: Illumina HiSeq 1500. Using fastp trimming at Q25 and MiXCR clonotype assembly, TCRdb reanalyzed the public sequencing data and kept in-frame beta chains. Rows matching on CDR3 protein sequence are summarized as one entry with the most common DNA and genes. For this sample the table gives roughly 920,000 distinct CDR3 sequences, of which approximately 33% were detected only once. About an eighth of the sample is taken by the ten largest. In the paper's terms, the treatment or condition label means: in vitro stimulation with specific CMV peptide epitopes to enrich CMV-specific T cells. The source material was cultured CD8+ T cells from PBMCs, sampled from culture after CMV antigen stimulation. The receptor set was obtained from a human donor in good health (CMV status not recorded). Some clones in this sample may be carry-over from other donors' samples.

This clonotype was found a few times. The V gene is TRBV19, the J gene TRBJ2-2, with D perhaps matching TRBD1 (6 bases). V lost 7 bases and J lost 9, with 12 bases in between. The CDR3 consists of 12 residues. Germline values: CDR1 LNHDA, CDR2 SQIVND (reference sequence). The CDR3 DNA sequence: TGTGCCAGTACTACAGGGTTCCGGGAGCTGTTTTTT. This codes for CASTTGFRELFF.

There are many counts of this clonotype. The chain is built from TRBV7-9 and TRBJ1-1, with D maybe TRBD1 (5 bases). Germline CDR1 SEHNR, CDR2 FQNEAQ (reference sequence). The CDR3 spans 14 residues. The ends were cut back, 7 bases at V and 0 bases at J, with 12 bases in the middle. Here the CDR3 DNA reads TGTGCCAGCACCTCGGGGACCATGAACACTGAAGCTTTCTTT. Translation: CASTSGTMNTEAFF.

Concerning this clonotype itself: One junction end does not reproduce the germline sequence, and a read error may be involved. The chain links TRBV6-6 to TRBJ2-4, with D possibly being TRBD1 or TRBD2 (5 bases each). CDR1 is MNHNY, CDR2 SVGAGI, per germline (reference sequence). CDR3 length: 18 residues. Here the CDR3 reads CANSPPPGRAEAKNIQYF. The CDR3 nucleotides are TGTGCCAACAGTCCCCCCCCAGGGCGGGCGGAAGCCAAAAACATTCAGTACTTC.

The rearrangement joins TRBV15 to TRBJ1-4, with D hard to call. The V end lost 1 base, the J end lost 0 bases, and 9 bases lay between the germline ends. Germline lookup yields CDR1 LNHNV and CDR2 YYDKDF (reference sequence). The CDR3 runs 16 residues. The CDR3: CATSRGRIATNEKLFF. The CDR3 nucleotides are TGTGCCACCAGCAGAGGAAGGATCGCAACTAATGAAAAACTGTTTTTT.

There are a few counts of this clonotype. This rearrangement joins TRBV10-3 to TRBJ1-2, with 9 bases aligning to TRBD1. The CDR3 length is 19 residues. CDR1 and CDR2 from the germline V gene are ENHRY and SYGVKD. Trimming at V came to 3 bases and at J to 2 bases, leaving 16 bases not matched to a gene. CDR3 in DNA: TGTGCCATCAGTGATCCCTCCGGGACAGGGAGGATCGGGAACTATGGCTACACCTTC. Amino acids: CAISDPSGTGRIGNYGYTF.

The chain carries TRBV6-2 or TRBV6-3 and TRBJ2-5; 8 nucleotides align to TRBD2. The V gene end was trimmed by 7 bases and the J gene end by 2 bases; junction bases not matched to a gene: 6. The V gene's germline CDR1 is MNHEY and CDR2 SVGEGT. This CDR3 is 14 amino acids long. In DNA form, the CDR3 reads TGTGCCAGCACTGTGCCGGGGGGGCAAGAGACCCAGTACTTC. Translating it yields CASTVPGGQETQYF.

For this clonotype: A read error is possible here, since a much larger clone lies one base away. The rearrangement uses TRBV7-2 and TRBJ2-7; the D gene is possibly TRBD2 (5 bases). V gave up 6 bases and J gave up 0 bases, with 9 bases separating them. Germline CDR1 SGHTA, CDR2 FQGNSA. The CDR3 covers 13 residues. The DNA for the CDR3 is TGTGCCAGCAGACCCCGGGACTCCTACGAGCAGTACTTC. The encoded protein is CASRPRDSYEQYF.

The chain combines TRBV5-6 with TRBJ2-2; TRBD1 is a possible D gene (6 bases). Trimming cost V 1 base and J 0 bases, with 13 bases left between them. CDR3 length: 17 residues. The germline gives CDR1 SGHDT, CDR2 YYEEEE. The CDR3 here is CASSLRTDLPNTGELFF. The DNA for the CDR3 is TGTGCCAGCAGCTTGAGGACAGACCTACCGAACACCGGGGAGCTGTTTTTT.

This clonotype has just a few counts. This chain connects TRBV10-3 to TRBJ2-7; D unresolved. Trimming removed 0 bases at V and 1 base at J, with 10 bases between. The CDR3 has 15 amino acids. The germline V gene encodes CDR1 ENHRY and CDR2 SYGVKD. The CDR3 sequence is CAISESGDGSYEQYF. In DNA form, the CDR3 reads TGTGCCATCAGTGAGTCGGGTGACGGTTCCTACGAGCAGTACTTC.

This clonotype was seen only a few times. The chain uses TRBV28 and TRBJ2-1; D is unresolved. Per the germline V gene, CDR1 is MDHEN and CDR2 is SYDVKM. V shed 3 bases and J shed 5 bases, with 8 bases lying between them. CDR3 length: 13 amino acids. CDR3 sequence: CASSLSWDNEQFF. DNA for the CDR3: TGTGCCAGCAGTTTGAGTTGGGACAATGAGCAGTTCTTC.

This clonotype was observed a handful of times. The CDR3: CASSETGEPNTDTQYF. As DNA, the CDR3 is TGTGCCAGCAGTGAAACGGGGGAGCCCAACACAGATACGCAGTATTTT. The gene calls are TRBV2 and TRBJ2-3, with D tentatively TRBD2 (6 bases). CDR3 length equals 16 residues. The V gene's germline CDR1 is SNHLY and CDR2 FYNNEI. V was cut by 2 bases and J by 2 bases, with 14 bases left in between. Variable domain in full (rest from reference TRBV2 and TRBJ2-3): EPEVTQTPSHQVTQMGQEVILRCVPISNHLYFYWYRQILGQKVEFLVSFYNNEISEKSEIFDDQFSVERPDGSNFTLKIRSTKLEDSAMYFCASSETGEPNTDTQYFGPGTRLTVL.

V is TRBV15 and J is TRBJ1-2; TRBD1 might be the D (5 bases). Germline V gene lookup returns CDR1 LNHNV and CDR2 YYDKDF (reference sequence). This CDR3 region has 15 residues. Trimming removed 0 bases at V and 2 bases at J, with 10 bases between. The CDR3 region is CATSREPTDNYGYTF. The DNA for the CDR3 is TGTGCCACCAGCAGAGAGCCGACAGACAACTATGGCTACACCTTC.

This clonotype appeared many times. J is TRBJ2-1 and V is TRBV7-9; D is possibly TRBD1 (6 bases). Germline CDR1 SEHNR, CDR2 FQNEAQ (reference sequence). V gave up 5 bases and J gave up 1 base, with 12 bases separating them. This CDR3 region has 15 residues. The CDR3 protein is CASSGQGSSYNEQFF. CDR3 DNA: TGTGCCAGCAGCGGTCAGGGGTCGTCCTACAATGAGCAGTTCTTC.